This is a list of T cell receptor beta chains from one sample in a study of CD8 T cells in ankylosing spondylitis. MiXCR was run by TCRdb on the 5' RACE reads, yielding one entry per CDR3 protein. The data hold just under 350,000 distinct CDR3 sequences, with 14% to 15% observed a single time. The source material was blood, either unsorted or a sorted T cell fraction (not recorded which). The receptors here all came from a male donor with ankylosing spondylitis or in good health (not recorded which). Both conserved end residues are part of each CDR3. A D gene is named only where the DNA matches it firmly. Clone size is given for some rows only: seen once, a few or many times, or a class if the clone is expanded.

clone size,V gene,J gene,D gene,CDR3 protein,CDR3 DNA
few,TRBV19,TRBJ2-7,TRBD2,CASSRYGTSGISYEQYF,TGTGCCAGTAGTCGTTACGGGACTAGCGGGATATCCTACGAGCAGTACTTC
-,TRBV5-5,TRBJ2-3,TRBD2,CASSPPRESTDTQYF,TGTGCCAGCAGCCCACCGCGGGAGTCCACAGATACGCAGTATTTT
few,TRBV20-1,TRBJ2-3,-,CSARPRNQRDTQYF,TGCAGTGCCCGCCCCAGAAACCAAAGGGATACGCAGTATTTT
-,TRBV20-1,TRBJ2-1,-,CSARRNTGFDRNEQFF,TGCAGTGCTAGAAGAAACACAGGATTCGACCGGAATGAGCAGTTCTTC
few,TRBV20-1,TRBJ1-5,-,CSARGDSNQPQHF,TGCAGTGCTAGAGGGGATAGCAATCAGCCCCAGCATTTT
-,TRBV7-9,TRBJ2-3,TRBD2,CASSSTSSYTDTQYF,TGTGCCAGCAGCTCGACTAGCAGTTACACAGATACGCAGTATTTT
-,TRBV19,TRBJ2-1,-,CASGTGNSYNEQFF,TGTGCCAGTGGCACAGGGAACTCCTACAATGAGCAGTTCTTC
many,TRBV18,TRBJ2-7,-,CASSPRGYEQYF,TGTGCCAGCTCACCACGTGGATACGAGCAGTACTTC
-,TRBV7-2,TRBJ2-5,TRBD1,CASSLDWRQGKETQYF,TGTGCCAGCAGCTTAGACTGGCGACAGGGAAAAGAGACCCAGTACTTC
-,TRBV6-1,TRBJ1-1,TRBD1,CASRSLRKGQEAFF,TGTGCCAGCAGAAGCCTTCGGAAGGGACAGGAAGCTTTCTTT
few,TRBV2,TRBJ1-1,-,CASILRVGSAFF,TGTGCCAGCATTCTAAGGGTGGGGTCCGCTTTCTTT
-,TRBV30,TRBJ2-5,-,CAWILGETQYF,TGTGCCTGGATACTGGGAGAGACCCAGTACTTC
-,TRBV5-5,TRBJ2-1,-,CASSSVPISEQFF,TGTGCCAGCAGCTCTGTTCCGATCAGTGAGCAGTTCTTC